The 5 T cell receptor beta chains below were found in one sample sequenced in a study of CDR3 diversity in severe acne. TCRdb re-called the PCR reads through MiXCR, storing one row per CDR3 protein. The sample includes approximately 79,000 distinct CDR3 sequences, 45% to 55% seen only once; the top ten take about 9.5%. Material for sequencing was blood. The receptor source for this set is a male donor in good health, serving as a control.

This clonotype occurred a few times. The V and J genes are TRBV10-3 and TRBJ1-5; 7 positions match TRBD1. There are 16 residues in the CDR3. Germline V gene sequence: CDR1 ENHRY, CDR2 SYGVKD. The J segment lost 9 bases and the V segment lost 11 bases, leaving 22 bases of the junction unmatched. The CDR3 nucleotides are TGTGCCCCCAGGGGGGAGGGTGGGGACCATCTTTGGCCCCAGCATTTT. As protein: CAPRGEGGDHLWPQHF.

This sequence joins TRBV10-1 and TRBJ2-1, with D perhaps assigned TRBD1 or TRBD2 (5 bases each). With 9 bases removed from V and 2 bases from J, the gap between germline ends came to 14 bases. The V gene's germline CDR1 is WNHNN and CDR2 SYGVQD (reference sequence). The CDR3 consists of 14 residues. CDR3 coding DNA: TGCGCCAGTGGGACGGGTGGGGCCTACAATGAGCAGTTCTTC. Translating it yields CASGTGGAYNEQFF.

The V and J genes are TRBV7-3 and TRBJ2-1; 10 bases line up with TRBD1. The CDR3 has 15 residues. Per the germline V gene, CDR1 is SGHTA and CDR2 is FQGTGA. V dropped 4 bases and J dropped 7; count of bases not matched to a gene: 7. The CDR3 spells CASSSGGTGENEQFF. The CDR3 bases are TGTGCCAGCAGCTCCGGCGGGACAGGGGAGAATGAGCAGTTCTTC.

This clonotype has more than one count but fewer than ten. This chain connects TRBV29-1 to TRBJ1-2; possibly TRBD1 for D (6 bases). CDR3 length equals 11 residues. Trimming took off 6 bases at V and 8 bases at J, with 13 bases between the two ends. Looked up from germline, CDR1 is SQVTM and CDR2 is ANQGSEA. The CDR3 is CSVNKQGGYTF. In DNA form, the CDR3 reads TGCAGCGTAAACAAGCAGGGGGGCTACACCTTC.

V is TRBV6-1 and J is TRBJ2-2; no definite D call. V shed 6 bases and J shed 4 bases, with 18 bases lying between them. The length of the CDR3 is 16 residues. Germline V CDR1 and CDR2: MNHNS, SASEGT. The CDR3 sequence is CASSLDGSQITGELFF. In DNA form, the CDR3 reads TGTGCCAGCAGCCTGGACGGAAGCCAGATCACCGGGGAGCTGTTTTTT.